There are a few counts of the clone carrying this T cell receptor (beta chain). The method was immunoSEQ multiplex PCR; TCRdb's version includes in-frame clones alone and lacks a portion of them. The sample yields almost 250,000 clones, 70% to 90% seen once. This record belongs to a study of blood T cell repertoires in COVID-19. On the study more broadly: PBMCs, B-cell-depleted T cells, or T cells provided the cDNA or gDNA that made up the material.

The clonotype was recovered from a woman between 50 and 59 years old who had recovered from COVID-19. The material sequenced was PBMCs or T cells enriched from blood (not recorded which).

CDR3 bases: TGTGCCAGTAGTCTCGCCCAGGGGACGAACACTGAAGCTTTCTTT. Encoded protein: CASSLAQGTNTEAFF. The rearrangement joins TRBV19 to TRBJ1-1, with D perhaps TRBD1 (6 bases). The CDR3 length is 15 residues. Trimming stripped 5 bases from V and 1 base from J, with 14 bases between. Germline V gene data show CDR1 as LNHDA and CDR2 as SQIVND (reference sequence).